Listed below are T cell receptor beta chains from one sample, sequenced in a study of CDR3 diversity in severe acne. MiXCR, run by TCRdb on the PCR reads, gives a single entry per CDR3 protein. There are about 98,000 distinct CDR3 sequences in the sample; around 53% occur only once, and 12% lies in the top ten. The specimen was blood. These receptors were taken from a male donor with acne. Both conserved end residues are part of each CDR3. D genes are given only for firm matches. Clone size appears in some rows only: once, few, many, or a class for an expanded clone.

D	V	length	size	J	DNA	CDR3
TRBD2	TRBV15	14	.	TRBJ2-7	TGTGCCACCACCAGGACTAGCGGCCCCTACGAGCAGTACTTC	CATTRTSGPYEQYF
TRBD2	TRBV11-2	13	many	TRBJ2-1	TGTGCCACGCGACTAGCGGGAGTCCCCGTTCAGTTCTTC	CATRLAGVPVQFF
TRBD2	TRBV20-1	15	.	TRBJ2-1	TGCAGTGCGAGTCTTAGGACTAGCGGGAGGAATGAGCAGTTCTTC	CSASLRTSGRNEQFF
TRBD1	TRBV24-1	16	many	TRBJ2-1	TGTGCCACCAGTGATTTAGGGACAGGGATTCACAATGAGCAGTTCTTC	CATSDLGTGIHNEQFF
.	TRBV10-2	13	once	TRBJ2-7	TGCGCCAGCAGTGATAGGACGACGTACGAGCAGTACTTC	CASSDRTTYEQYF
.	TRBV25-1	14	.	TRBJ1-2	TGTGCCAGCAGTGAACTGGCTAGCGGGTATGGCTACACCTTC	CASSELASGYGYTF
.	TRBV6-5	15	.	TRBJ1-5	TGTGCCAGCAGTTACTCTCGGGACATCGTTCAGCCCCAGCATTTT	CASSYSRDIVQPQHF
.	TRBV9	15	once	TRBJ2-5	TGTGCCAGCAGCTTAGAGGGGGAGGGCAAGGAGACCCAGTACTTC	CASSLEGEGKETQYF
.	TRBV7-9	13	.	TRBJ2-1	TGTGCCAGCAGCCCAGGGAGCAGGAATGAGCAGTTCTTC	CASSPGSRNEQFF
.	TRBV9	16	many	TRBJ2-3	TGTGCCAGCACCCAGACTGGCGGGCCTAACACAGATACGCAGTATTTT	CASTQTGGPNTDTQYF
TRBD1	TRBV24-1	17	once	TRBJ2-1	TGTGCCACCAGTGACCGGTACAGGGGGAGCTCCTACAATGAGCAGTTCTTC	CATSDRYRGSSYNEQFF
.	TRBV4-3	13	many	TRBJ1-1	TGCGCCAGCAGCCAAGTCGGGCTCACTGAAGCTTTCTTT	CASSQVGLTEAFF
.	TRBV2	16	.	TRBJ1-5	TGTGCCAGCAGTGAAAGAGGGGAGGGCAGCAATCAGCCCCAGCATTTT	CASSERGEGSNQPQHF
.	TRBV9	13	.	TRBJ1-1	TGTGCCAGCAGCGTAGGATGGGTCGAAGAAGCTTTCTTT	CASSVGWVEEAFF
TRBD2	TRBV28	16	many	TRBJ2-1	TGTGCCAGCAGTCGACCTAGCGGGGGGTCCTACAATGAGCAGTTCTTC	CASSRPSGGSYNEQFF
TRBD1	TRBV10-2	13	.	TRBJ1-1	TGCGCCAGCAGGACAGGGTTGAACACTGAAGCTTTCTTT	CASRTGLNTEAFF
.	TRBV7-9	15	medium-sized	TRBJ1-2	TGTGCCAGCAGCTTAGGCGCGCAGCCTAACTATGGCTACACCTTC	CASSLGAQPNYGYTF
.	TRBV24-1	14	many	TRBJ1-5	TGTGCCACCAGTGAAAGGGCGTACAATCAGCCCCAGCATTTT	CATSERAYNQPQHF
.	TRBV4-3	15	.	TRBJ2-1	TGCGCCAGCAGCCAAGGTTTGAGCTCCTACAATGAGCAGTTCTTC	CASSQGLSSYNEQFF
.	TRBV7-9	13	.	TRBJ1-2	TGTGCCAGCAGCCCCCCCGCCAACTATGGCTACACCTTC	CASSPPANYGYTF
.	TRBV20-1	13	medium-sized	TRBJ2-7	TGCAGTGCTAGAGATTGGCAGGGCGACGAGCAGTACTTC	CSARDWQGDEQYF
.	TRBV2	16	many	TRBJ1-1	TGTGCCAGCACCCCGAACCTGTGGCAAACGAACACTGAAGCTTTCTTT	CASTPNLWQTNTEAFF
.	TRBV20-1	13	.	TRBJ2-3	TGCAGTGCTAGAGGACCGGGAGCAGATACGCAGTATTTT	CSARGPGADTQYF
TRBD2	TRBV28	18	.	TRBJ2-3	TGTGCCAGCAGCCGAAGGACTAGCGGGAGGGCCGCGACAGATACGCAGTATTTT	CASSRRTSGRAATDTQYF
TRBD2	TRBV20-1	18	.	TRBJ2-7	TGCAGTGCTAGTCGCCGGACGGCTAGCGGTGCTAGCTCCTACGAGCAGTACTTC	CSASRRTASGASSYEQYF
.	TRBV2	10	.	TRBJ1-2	TGTGCCAGCAGTGGGTCGCGGAGCACCTTC	CASSGSRSTF
.	TRBV5-1	15	few	TRBJ1-1	TGCGCCAGCAGCTTCGGGGCGGTGAGGAACACTGAAGCTTTCTTT	CASSFGAVRNTEAFF
TRBD2	TRBV5-1	16	.	TRBJ2-2	TGCGCCAGCAGCTCCGGACTAGTGACGAACACCGGGGAGCTGTTTTTT	CASSSGLVTNTGELFF